This TCR beta chain was sequenced during a study of blood T cell repertoires in COVID-19 (dated by TCRdb to about 2020). Turning to the overall study: The collaborator samples originated in the United States, Italy and Spain and spanned the acute and convalescent phases of COVID-19. The prospective study material was composed of cDNA or gDNA derived from T cells, B-cell-depleted T cells, or PBMCs. Deeply sampled blood TCRbeta repertoires from subjects exposed to, actively infected with, or recovered from COVID-19 were included in the dataset. The repertoires were released in a freely available public database meant as a resource for research on the immune response to SARS-CoV-2. The samples were drawn from the first 160 participants of the ongoing ImmuneRACE study and from some 1,300 subjects provided by 6 global collaborators. A de-identified subject ID, COVID-19 status, age in years and sex were almost always included in the sample metadata. Where available, HLA class I and class II types were obtained from metadata supplied by the sample provider rather than from assay-based typing. Beyond this particular receptor, the publication reports: Clinical and demographic metadata were provided uncurated, with the amount varying by source and participant.

The germline V gene supplies CDR1 ENHRY and CDR2 SYGVKD. Deletion took 7 bases off V and 2 bases off J, with a span of 16 bases between the germline ends. There are 15 amino acids in the CDR3, from cysteine to phenylalanine inclusive. Solely the CDR3 DNA is kept, with 45 bases framed from the first base. In this sample, this clone turned up once. The specificity of this receptor is unknown. The record has no base qualities; no much larger clone is one base away. TCRbeta CDR3 regions were amplified from genomic DNA using the immunoSEQ Assay, a bias-controlled multiplex PCR. As for how the authors treated the data: The number of nucleated cells in each sample was estimated by amplification of reference gene primers within the assay. To quantify the absolute abundance of each unique TCRbeta CDR3 rearrangement, sequence reads were collapsed and filtered. Productive Simpson clonality was computed per sample as the square root of Simpson's diversity index over productive rearrangements. What TCRdb holds here is the immuneACCESS table cut down to in-frame rearrangements. Part of the clones is not present; checked against another copy, under half of the missing clones reflect an unresolved V gene, and the others are unexplained. V and J calls plus clone size are reproduced from that table; the DNA served to infer D and trimming. A total of about 140,000 clones appear in this sample, about 82% of them only once. Of the sample, about 3.2% falls within the top ten clones.

The collaborating institutions used their own protocols to collect whole blood in K2EDTA tubes. Collaborator samples were shipped for TCRbeta analysis as frozen whole blood, isolated PBMCs, or DNA extracted from either sample type. This receptor was taken from a middle-aged man with acute or convalescent COVID-19. The specimen sequenced was peripheral blood. The sequence links TRBV10-3 to TRBJ2-3; a tentative D match to TRBD2 spans 6 bases. The bases are TGTGCCATCAAACAGACAGCGGGCGACACAGATACGCAGTATTTT. This sequence encodes CAIKQTAGDTDTQYF.